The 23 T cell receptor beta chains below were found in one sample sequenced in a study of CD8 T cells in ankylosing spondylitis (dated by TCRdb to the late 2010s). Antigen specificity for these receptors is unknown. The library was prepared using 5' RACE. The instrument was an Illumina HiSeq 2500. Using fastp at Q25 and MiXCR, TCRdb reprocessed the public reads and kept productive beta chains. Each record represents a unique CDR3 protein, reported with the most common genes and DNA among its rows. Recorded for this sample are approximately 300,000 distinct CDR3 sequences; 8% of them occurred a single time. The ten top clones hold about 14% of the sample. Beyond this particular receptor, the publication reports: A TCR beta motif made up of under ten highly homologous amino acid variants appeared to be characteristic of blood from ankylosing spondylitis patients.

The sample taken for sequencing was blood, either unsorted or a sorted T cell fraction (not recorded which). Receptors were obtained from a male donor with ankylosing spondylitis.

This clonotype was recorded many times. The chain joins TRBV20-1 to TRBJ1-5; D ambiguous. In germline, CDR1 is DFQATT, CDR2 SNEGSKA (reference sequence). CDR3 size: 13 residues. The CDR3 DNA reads TGCAGCATCCCGGGCCGCCCTCATCAGCCCCAGCATTTT. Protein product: CSIPGRPHQPQHF.

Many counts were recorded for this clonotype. The CDR3 DNA follows: TGTGCCAGCAGCCAAGTTCAGGGGGTCTATGGCTACACCTTC. Protein product: CASSQVQGVYGYTF. This rearrangement joins TRBV4-2 to TRBJ1-2, with TRBD1 matching over 7 bases. This CDR3 spans 14 amino acids. CDR1 is LGHNA, CDR2 YNFKEQ, per germline. Trimming cost V 1 base and J 4 bases; bases outside gene matches: 3.

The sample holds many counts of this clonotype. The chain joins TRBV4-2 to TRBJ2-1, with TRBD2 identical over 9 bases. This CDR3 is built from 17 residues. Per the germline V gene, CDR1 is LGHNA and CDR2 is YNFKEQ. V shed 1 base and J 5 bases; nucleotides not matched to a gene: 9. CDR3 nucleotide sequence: TGTGCCAGCAGCCAAGGCGCCGGGACTAGCAGGGACAATGAGCAGTTCTTC. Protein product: CASSQGAGTSRDNEQFF.

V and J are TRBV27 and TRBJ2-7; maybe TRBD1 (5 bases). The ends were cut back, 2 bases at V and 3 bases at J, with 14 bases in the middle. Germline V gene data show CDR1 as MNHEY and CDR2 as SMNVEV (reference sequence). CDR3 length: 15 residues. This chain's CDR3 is CASSLKTGSVYEQYF. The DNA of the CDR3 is TGTGCCAGCAGTTTAAAAACAGGTTCCGTCTACGAGCAGTACTTC.

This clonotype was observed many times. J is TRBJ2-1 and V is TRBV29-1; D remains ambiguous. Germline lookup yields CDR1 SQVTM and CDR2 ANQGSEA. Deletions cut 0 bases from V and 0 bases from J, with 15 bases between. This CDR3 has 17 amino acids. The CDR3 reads CSVEELGGRSSYNEQFF. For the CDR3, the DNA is TGCAGCGTTGAAGAATTAGGCGGAAGGAGCTCCTACAATGAGCAGTTCTTC.

CDR3 region: CASSVRALLGTQHF. In nucleotides, the CDR3 is TGCGCCAGCAGCGTCAGGGCCCTCCTCGGGACCCAGCATTTT. The V gene is TRBV4-1, the J gene TRBJ1-5, with a possible D match to TRBD1 (5 bases). The CDR3 spans 14 residues. The V and J ends lost 5 bases and 11 bases respectively, with 19 bases between them. The germline V gene encodes CDR1 MGHRA and CDR2 YSYEKL.

The DNA for the CDR3 is TGTGCCAGCAGAGCGGGACTAGCTTTGCGGGAGCAGTACTTC. Translation gives CASRAGLALREQYF. This chain joins TRBV2 and TRBJ2-7; 9 nucleotides line up with TRBD2. The CDR3 length is 14 residues. Germline trimming cut 6 bases from V and 7 bases from J; bases unmatched to any gene: 10. Germline CDR1 is SNHLY and CDR2 is FYNNEI.

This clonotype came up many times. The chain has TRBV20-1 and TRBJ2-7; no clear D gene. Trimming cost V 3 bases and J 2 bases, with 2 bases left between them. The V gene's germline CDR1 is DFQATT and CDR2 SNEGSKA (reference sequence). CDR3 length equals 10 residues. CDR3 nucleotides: TGCAGTGCTAGCGCCTACGAGCAGTACTTC. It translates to CSASAYEQYF.

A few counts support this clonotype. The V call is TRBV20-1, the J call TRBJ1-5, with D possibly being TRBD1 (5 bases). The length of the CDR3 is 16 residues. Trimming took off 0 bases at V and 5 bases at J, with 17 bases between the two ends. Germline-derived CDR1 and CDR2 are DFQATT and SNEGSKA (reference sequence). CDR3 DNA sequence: TGCAGTGCTAGAGATACCCCTTGGGGGTACGATCAGCCCCAGCATTTT. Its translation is CSARDTPWGYDQPQHF.

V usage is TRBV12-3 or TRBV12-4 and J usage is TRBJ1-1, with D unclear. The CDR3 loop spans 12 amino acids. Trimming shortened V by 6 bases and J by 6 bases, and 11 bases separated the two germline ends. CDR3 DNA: TGTGCCAGCAGCGGAGTAACAGCTGAAGCTTTCTTT. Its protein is CASSGVTAEAFF.

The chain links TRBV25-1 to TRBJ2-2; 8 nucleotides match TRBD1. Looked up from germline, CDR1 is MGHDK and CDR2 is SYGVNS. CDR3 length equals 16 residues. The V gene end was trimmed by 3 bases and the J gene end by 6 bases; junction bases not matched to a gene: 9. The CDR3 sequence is CASSEARQGPAGELFF. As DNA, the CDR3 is TGTGCCAGCAGTGAGGCTCGACAGGGGCCCGCCGGGGAGCTGTTTTTT.

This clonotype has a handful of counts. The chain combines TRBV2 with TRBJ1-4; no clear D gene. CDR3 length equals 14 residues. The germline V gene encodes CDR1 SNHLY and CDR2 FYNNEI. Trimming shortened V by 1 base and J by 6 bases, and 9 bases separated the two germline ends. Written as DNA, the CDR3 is TGTGCCAGCAGTGAAGGGCCGAACCATGAAAAACTGTTTTTT. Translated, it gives CASSEGPNHEKLFF.

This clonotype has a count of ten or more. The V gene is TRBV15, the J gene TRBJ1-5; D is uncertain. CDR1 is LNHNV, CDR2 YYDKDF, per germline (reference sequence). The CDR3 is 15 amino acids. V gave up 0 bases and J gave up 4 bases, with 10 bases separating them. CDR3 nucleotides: TGTGCCACCAGCAGAGATCGCTTTCCTAATCAGCCCCAGCATTTT. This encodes CATSRDRFPNQPQHF.

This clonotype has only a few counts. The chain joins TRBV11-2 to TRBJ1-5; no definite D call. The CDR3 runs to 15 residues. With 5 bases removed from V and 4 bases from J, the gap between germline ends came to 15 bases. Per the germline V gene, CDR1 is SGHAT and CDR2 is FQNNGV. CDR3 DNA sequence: TGTGCCAGCAGCGCCGGCGGACTGCCGAATCAGCCCCAGCATTTT. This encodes CASSAGGLPNQPQHF. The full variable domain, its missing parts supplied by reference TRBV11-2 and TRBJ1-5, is EAGVAQSPRYKIIEKRQSVAFWCNPISGHATLYWYQQILGQGPKLLIQFQNNGVVDDSQLPKDRFSAERLKGVDSTLKIQPAKLEDSAVYLCASSAGGLPNQPQHFGDGTRLSIL.

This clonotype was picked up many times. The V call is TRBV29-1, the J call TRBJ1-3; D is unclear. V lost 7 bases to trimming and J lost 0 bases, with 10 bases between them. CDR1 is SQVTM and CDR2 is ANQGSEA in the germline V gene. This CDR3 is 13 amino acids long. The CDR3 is CSAAISSGNTIYF. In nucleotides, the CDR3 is TGCAGCGCCGCCATTAGCTCTGGAAACACCATATATTTT.

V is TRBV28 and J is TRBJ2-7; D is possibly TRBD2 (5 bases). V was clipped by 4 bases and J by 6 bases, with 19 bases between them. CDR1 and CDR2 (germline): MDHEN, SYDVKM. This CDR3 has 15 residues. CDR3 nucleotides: TGTGCCAGCAGTTCGACTACTATGGACCCTTCCGAGCAGTACTTC. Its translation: CASSSTTMDPSEQYF.

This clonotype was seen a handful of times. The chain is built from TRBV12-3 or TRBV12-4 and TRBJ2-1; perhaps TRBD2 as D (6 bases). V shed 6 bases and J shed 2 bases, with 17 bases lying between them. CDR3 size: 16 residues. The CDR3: CASSTPPGDPYNEQFF. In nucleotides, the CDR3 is TGTGCCAGCAGCACCCCACCGGGGGACCCCTACAATGAGCAGTTCTTC.

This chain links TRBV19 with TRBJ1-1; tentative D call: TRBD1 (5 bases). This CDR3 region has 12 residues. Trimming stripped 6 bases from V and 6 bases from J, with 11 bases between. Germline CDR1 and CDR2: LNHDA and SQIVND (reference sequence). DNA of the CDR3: TGTGCCAGTAGCCGAGCAGGGTCTGAAGCTTTCTTT. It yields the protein CASSRAGSEAFF.

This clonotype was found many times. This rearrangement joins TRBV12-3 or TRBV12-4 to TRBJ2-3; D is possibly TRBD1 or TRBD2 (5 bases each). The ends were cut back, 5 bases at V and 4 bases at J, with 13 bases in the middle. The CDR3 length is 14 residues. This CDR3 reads CASSTGGNADTQYF. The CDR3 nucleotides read TGTGCCAGCAGTACTGGGGGTAACGCAGATACGCAGTATTTT.

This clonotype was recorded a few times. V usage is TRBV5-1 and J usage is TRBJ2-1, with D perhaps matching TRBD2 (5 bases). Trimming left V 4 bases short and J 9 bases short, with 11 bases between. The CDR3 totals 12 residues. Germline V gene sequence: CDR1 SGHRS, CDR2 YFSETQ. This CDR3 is CASSLEGFEQFF. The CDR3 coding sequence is TGCGCCAGCAGCCTCGAGGGTTTTGAGCAGTTCTTC.

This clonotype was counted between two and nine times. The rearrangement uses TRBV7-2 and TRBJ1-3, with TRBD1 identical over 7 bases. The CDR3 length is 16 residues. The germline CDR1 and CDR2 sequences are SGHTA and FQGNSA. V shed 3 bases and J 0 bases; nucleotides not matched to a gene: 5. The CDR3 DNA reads TGTGCCAGCAGCTTCTCGACAGGGCCCTCTGGAAACACCATATATTTT. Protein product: CASSFSTGPSGNTIYF.

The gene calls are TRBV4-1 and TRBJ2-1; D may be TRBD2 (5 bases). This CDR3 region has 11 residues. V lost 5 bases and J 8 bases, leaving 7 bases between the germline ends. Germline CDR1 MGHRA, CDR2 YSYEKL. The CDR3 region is CASSVRDEQFF. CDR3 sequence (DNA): TGCGCCAGCAGCGTGCGGGATGAGCAGTTCTTC.

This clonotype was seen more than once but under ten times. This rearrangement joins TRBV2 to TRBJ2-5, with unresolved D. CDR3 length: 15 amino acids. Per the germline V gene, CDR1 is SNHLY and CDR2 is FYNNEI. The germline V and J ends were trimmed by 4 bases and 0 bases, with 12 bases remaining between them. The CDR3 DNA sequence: TGTGCCAGCAGTGGTCCCTTCGGCAACCAAGAGACCCAGTACTTC. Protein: CASSGPFGNQETQYF.